This T cell receptor beta chain was identified during a study of blood T cell repertoires in COVID-19 (dated by TCRdb to 2020 to 2021). Regarding the research as a whole: Samples covering the acute and convalescent phases of COVID-19 were provided by collaborators in the United States, Italy and Spain. The prospective study material was composed of cDNA or gDNA derived from T cells, B-cell-depleted T cells, or PBMCs. Deeply sampled blood TCRbeta repertoires from subjects exposed to, actively infected with, or recovered from COVID-19 were included in the dataset. The repertoires were made available in a free public database intended to serve as a resource for research on the immune response to SARS-CoV-2. The samples were drawn from the first 160 participants of the ongoing ImmuneRACE study and from some 1,300 subjects provided by 6 global collaborators. Sample metadata almost always included a de-identified subject ID, COVID-19 status, age in years and sex. HLA class I and class II types, where available, came from metadata supplied by the sample provider rather than from assay-based typing. General findings and caveats noted by the study authors: Clinical and demographic metadata were provided uncurated, with the amount varying by source and participant.

Participants in the prospective study were aged about 18 to 95 years, lived in over 20 United States geographic areas, and enrolled through a virtual design. Cohort assignment in the prospective study relied on participant-reported clinical history from a screening survey and a study questionnaire. Exposed participants had been in contact, within 2 weeks of entering the study, with a person who had a PCR-confirmed or clinician-diagnosed case of COVID-19. In the prospective study, whole blood, serum and a nasopharyngeal or oropharyngeal swab were collected from each participant by mobile phlebotomists. Prospective study participants could optionally give additional blood draws and questionnaires over an approximately 2-month period. Before DNA extraction, blood samples from the prospective study were shipped at room temperature or frozen. For CDR1 and CDR2, the germline V gene (reference sequence) lists MNHEY and SMNVEV. The CDR3 goes from the cysteine to the phenylalanine over 14 residues. The retained sequence is limited to the CDR3, 42 bases, with the frame set at the first base.

TCRbeta CDR3 regions were amplified from genomic DNA using the immunoSEQ Assay, a bias-controlled multiplex PCR. The paper's data handling went like this. Nucleated cell counts per sample were estimated from amplification of reference gene primers within the assay. Sequence reads were collapsed and filtered to measure the absolute abundance of every unique TCRbeta CDR3 rearrangement. For each sample, productive Simpson clonality was calculated as the square root of Simpson's diversity index across productive rearrangements. Entries here come from immuneACCESS through TCRdb and include only in-frame sequences with V and J called. Some clones fail to appear in such tables; in the studies checked, an unresolved V gene covers under half of the shortfall, and the cause of the remainder is unknown. Clone size and V and J calls were adopted from that table, with D and trimming inferred from the DNA. For this sample there are roughly 200,000 clones; about four fifths appear just once. 3% to 3.5% of the sample lies in the top ten.

About this clone: The clone's antigen remains unknown. A junction end diverges from the germline sequence, so it may reflect a read error.

The sequenced material came from PBMCs or T cells enriched from blood (not recorded which). This receptor was taken from a woman in her 30s who had been exposed to COVID-19. The rearrangement combines TRBV27 with TRBJ1-1; the D gene is perhaps TRBD1, from 5 matching bases. The base sequence is TGTGCCAGCAGTTTATCCCGGGACTTTCTAAACCGGGTCTTT. This gives the protein CASSLSRDFLNRVF.